Reported below is one T cell receptor beta chain. Its antigen is currently unknown. Researchers ran the assay at a deep level. TCRdb keeps only in-frame clones here, not all; method: immunoSEQ multiplex PCR. The sample shows some 1 million clones, roughly 80% of them seen only once. This specimen belongs to a study of shared clonotypes between healthy human individuals. Turning to the study itself: The donor group consisted of two women and three men, aged 18 to 49.

The study's findings and limits: Larger estimated richness was generally seen in naive subsets than in memory subsets.

This CDR3 contains 14 residues. Germline CDR1 and CDR2: SEHNR and FQNEAQ (reference sequence). V dropped 3 bases and J dropped 6 bases, with 11 bases sitting between them. Sequencing used memory CD4+ T cells sorted from blood. Indicated subset: CD45RA-negative fraction. The V call is TRBV7-9, the J call TRBJ1-4; D is uncertain. This sequence originates from a man younger than 35 in good health. The CDR3 reads CASSLGGKDEKLFF. The CDR3 nucleotides read TGTGCCAGCAGCTTGGGCGGCAAAGATGAAAAACTGTTTTTT.